This TCR beta chain stems from a study of T cell clonotyping in hematopoietic cell transplantation. The wider study: Recipient samples before transplant were obtained post-cytoreduction.

With V trimmed by 5 bases and J by 5 bases, 11 bases remained unmatched. CDR1 is MGHRA and CDR2 is YSYEKL in the germline V gene. CDR3 length: 15 amino acids. Sequencing was performed with immunoSEQ multiplex PCR; in TCRdb, only in-frame clones are kept and a portion is missing. The table shows about 41,000 clones, with about 85% occurring only once. This clone was seen just once. Its specificity is not known. Time point described: recipient sample about 28 days before transplant, after cytoreduction. Recipients were bled about 28 days pretransplant and at posttransplant days 30, 100, 180. Findings of the study overall: Cells were unsorted, so CD4 and CD8 contributions were not separated. At the given depth, recipient repertoires were over 95% de novo clonotypes.

The TCR originated in a man aged 60 to 69 with acute myeloid leukemia. Some clones in this sample may be carry-over from other donors' samples. The chain carries TRBV4-1 and TRBJ2-5; TRBD1 matches at 7 bases. Sequencing used peripheral blood mononuclear cells, obtained before stem cell transplant. In DNA form, the CDR3 reads TGCGCCAGCAGCGCAGGGGGAAACCGCCCCGAGACCCAGTACTTC. It translates to CASSAGGNRPETQYF.